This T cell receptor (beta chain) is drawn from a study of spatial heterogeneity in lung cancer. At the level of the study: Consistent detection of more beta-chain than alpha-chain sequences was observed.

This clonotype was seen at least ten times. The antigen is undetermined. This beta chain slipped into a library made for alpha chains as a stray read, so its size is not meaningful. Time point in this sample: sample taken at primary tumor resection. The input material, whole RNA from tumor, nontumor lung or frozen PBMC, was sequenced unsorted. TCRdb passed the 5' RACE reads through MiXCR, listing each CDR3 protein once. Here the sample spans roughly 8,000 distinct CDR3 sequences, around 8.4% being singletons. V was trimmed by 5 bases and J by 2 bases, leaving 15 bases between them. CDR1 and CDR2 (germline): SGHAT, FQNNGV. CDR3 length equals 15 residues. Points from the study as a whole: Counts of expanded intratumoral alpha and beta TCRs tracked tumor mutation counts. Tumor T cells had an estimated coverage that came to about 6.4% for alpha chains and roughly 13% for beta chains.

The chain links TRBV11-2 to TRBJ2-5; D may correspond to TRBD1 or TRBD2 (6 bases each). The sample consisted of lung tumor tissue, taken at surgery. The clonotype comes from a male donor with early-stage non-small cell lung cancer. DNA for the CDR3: TGTGCCAGCAGCCCTCCGGGGGCCGGGCAAGAGACCCAGTACTTC. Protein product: CASSPPGAGQETQYF.